Below, one TCR beta chain is given with its context. This specimen comes from a study of T cell changes during pregnancy in multiple sclerosis. This CDR3 comprises 18 residues. Germline loops: CDR1 GTSNPN, CDR2 SVGIG (reference sequence). V trimming: 2 bases; J trimming: 6 bases; junction bases outside the gene matches: 16. Produced via immunoSEQ multiplex PCR; TCRdb's table is partial and in-frame only. The data contain under 70,000 clones, roughly 91% of them singletons. The receptor was derived from a female donor with multiple sclerosis, enrolled in a pregnancy study. The chain has TRBV30 and TRBJ2-2; 9 nucleotides match TRBD2. The sequencing used CD4+ T cells from peripheral blood mononuclear cells, collected after pregnancy. The CDR3 here is CAWSPAGGPVLIAGELFF. The CDR3 DNA is TGTGCCTGGAGTCCGGCGGGGGGGCCCGTGTTGATCGCCGGGGAGCTGTTTTTT.